This T cell receptor (beta chain) was documented in a study of T cells after yellow fever vaccination (dated by TCRdb to 2018 to 2020). Study-wide context: The SMART-Seq v4 Ultra Low Input RNA kit was used to prepare libraries from fractions with low cell numbers. Bulk TCR alpha and beta repertoires were sequenced longitudinally to track T-cell clones before and after primary and booster YFV17D yellow fever vaccination. The cohort comprised two healthy male donors, one aged 18 to 29 and one aged 30 to 39 years. Blood was collected at multiple timepoints before and after primary and secondary immunization, and bulk PBMC replicates and cell subsets were isolated. Overall study results and their limits: Compared with the primary T-cell response, the secondary T-cell response was faster but weaker, reaching its peak on day 5 rather than on day 15. Because the study included only two donors, the extent to which the findings can be generalized is limited. Most clones expanded after primary vaccination were re-detected after the booster (about 96% of CD4 and about 88% of CD8), suggesting broad memory maintenance. Computational filtering was needed because FACS-sorted repertoires could contain abundant contaminating clonotypes from the bulk population. A small share of clonotypes was detected in both CD4 and CD8 compartments, with the overlap likely arising from convergent recombination.

TCRdb lists the instrument as Illumina NovaSeq 6000. TCR cDNA was synthesized by 5'RACE template switching, through which a universal primer site and unique molecular identifiers were introduced. cDNA synthesis was primed from both the TCR alpha and TCR beta constant segments. Two PCR steps were used to amplify libraries, with sample barcodes and sequencing adapters being added in the second step. Sequencing of the libraries was done on either Illumina HiSeq 2500 (2x100 bp) or NovaSeq (2x150 bp). From the authors' description of their analysis: Reads were demultiplexed and collapsed into UMI consensus sequences with MIGEC, and V(D)J alignment was performed with MiXCR. Vaccine-responding clonotypes were identified with edgeR using replicate PBMC samples, with FDR below 0.01 and a log2 fold change above 5 up to day 15 being required. CD4 or CD8 identity was assigned to each bulk clonotype according to whether the clonotype was present at higher abundance in the sequenced CD4 repertoire or the sequenced CD8 repertoire. TCRdb reran the public reads through fastp at Q25 and MiXCR, keeping productive beta chains. Rows with a matching CDR3 protein are joined into one entry that keeps the most common DNA and genes. None of the V and J calls come from the authors' own analysis; TCRdb made them. The sample has hundreds of thousands of distinct CDR3 sequences on record, about 19% of them singletons. The ten largest clonotypes hold roughly a sixth of the sample.

Remarks on this clonotype: No antigen is known for it. No base qualities exist here, and no much larger clone lies one base off it.

The sample's treatment or condition, from its label and the paper: live attenuated yellow fever vaccine strain. At each blood-draw timepoint, two biological replicates of bulk PBMCs were obtained. A standard Ficoll-Paque protocol was used to isolate PBMCs from peripheral blood. TriZol was used to extract RNA from bulk PBMCs, CD4 and CD8 fractions, and dextramer-positive and dextramer-negative fractions. The CDR3 numbers 13 residues from cysteine through phenylalanine. The retained sequence is limited to the CDR3, 39 bases, with the frame set at the first base. Per the germline V gene, SQVTM is the CDR1 and ANQGSEA is the CDR2. V is cut by 7 bases and J by 7 bases, and the space between the germline ends is 19 bases.

The rearranged chain carries TRBV29-1 and TRBJ1-2; there is no confident call for the D gene. Sequenced here: PBMCs, sampled before the yellow fever booster vaccination. The receptor was derived from a young man who received the YFV17D yellow fever vaccine. Here is the DNA: TGCAGCGCCCACGAAGGAGTAGGATCTGGCTACACCTTC. The translation is CSAHEGVGSGYTF.